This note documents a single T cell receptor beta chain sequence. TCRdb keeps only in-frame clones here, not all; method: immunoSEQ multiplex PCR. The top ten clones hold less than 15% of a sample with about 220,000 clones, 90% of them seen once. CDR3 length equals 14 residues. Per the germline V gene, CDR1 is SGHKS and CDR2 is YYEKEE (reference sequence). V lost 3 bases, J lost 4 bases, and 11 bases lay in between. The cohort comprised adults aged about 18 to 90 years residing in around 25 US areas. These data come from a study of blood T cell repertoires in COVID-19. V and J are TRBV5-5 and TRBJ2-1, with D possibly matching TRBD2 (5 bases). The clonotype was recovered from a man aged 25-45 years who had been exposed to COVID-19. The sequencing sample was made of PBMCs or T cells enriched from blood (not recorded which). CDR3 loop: CASSSWRLYNEQFF. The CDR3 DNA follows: TGTGCCAGCAGCTCCTGGAGGCTTTACAATGAGCAGTTCTTC.